Presented here are 15 T cell receptor beta chains from one specimen sequenced in a study of T-cell reconstitution after alpha-beta-depleted transplantation in children. Unique molecular identifiers were used in preparing the TCRbeta library. From the PCR reads, TCRdb called clonotypes with MiXCR, one entry per CDR3 protein. The table records over 550,000 distinct CDR3 sequences, about 10% of them present only once. The sample in question was PBMCs from the stem cell graft donor, obtained from the stem cell graft. All receptors come from a human donor who donated a stem cell graft to a child with acute myeloid leukemia.

The rearrangement uses TRBV20-1 and TRBJ2-2; D is unresolved. The CDR3 spans 14 residues. CDR1 is DFQATT, CDR2 SNEGSKA, per germline (reference sequence). The V end was cut by 2 bases, the J end by 2 bases, with 9 bases between. In nucleotides, the CDR3 is TGCAGTGCTAGACCAAGACTCAACACCGGGGAGCTGTTTTTT. This translates into CSARPRLNTGELFF.

The CDR3 region has the DNA TGTGCCAGCTGTTTCCAGGGGCGAGCTTTCTTT. This sequence encodes CASCFQGRAFF. The gene calls are TRBV3-1 and TRBJ1-1; D might be TRBD1 (6 bases). The CDR3 has 11 residues. The V end was cut by 8 bases, the J end by 10 bases, with 14 bases between. Germline V gives CDR1 LGHDT, CDR2 YNNKEL (reference sequence).

J is TRBJ2-1 and V is TRBV29-1, with a tentative D call TRBD1 (6 bases). CDR3 length: 12 residues. CDR1 SQVTM and CDR2 ANQGSEA come from the germline V gene. Deletions cut 8 bases from V and 3 bases from J, with 11 bases between. The CDR3 loop reads CSLQQGYNEQFF. The CDR3 bases are TGCAGCTTACAACAGGGCTACAATGAGCAGTTCTTC.

The CDR3 coding sequence is TGTGCCAGCAGCTTGCAAGGGGGCCCCTACGAGCAGTACTTC. Amino acids: CASSLQGGPYEQYF. The V gene is TRBV7-2, the J gene TRBJ2-7; 7 bases align to TRBD1. The CDR3 spans 14 residues. Germline loops: CDR1 SGHTA, CDR2 FQGNSA. V was pared by 3 bases and J by 2 bases, with 4 bases of the junction left unmatched.

This clonotype has a count of ten or more. This chain connects TRBV14 to TRBJ2-2; 11 positions match TRBD2. Germline CDR1 SGHDN, CDR2 FVKESK. Losses at the gene ends were 4 bases for V and 7 bases for J; bases not matched to a gene: 8. The length of the CDR3 is 16 residues. The CDR3: CASSPRLAGGGGELFF. CDR3 DNA: TGTGCCAGCAGCCCACGGCTAGCGGGAGGTGGCGGGGAGCTGTTTTTT.

This clonotype was seen repeatedly, ten times or more. This chain connects TRBV29-1 to TRBJ2-5; D is uncertain. Trimming stripped 5 bases from V and 5 bases from J, with 9 bases between. CDR3 length: 11 amino acids. Germline-derived CDR1 and CDR2 are SQVTM and ANQGSEA. CDR3 loop: CSVPQVETQYF. Here the CDR3 DNA reads TGCAGCGTTCCCCAGGTGGAGACCCAGTACTTC.

The table lists this clonotype with a few counts. The V call is TRBV6-2 or TRBV6-3, the J call TRBJ2-1; D is possibly TRBD1 or TRBD2 (5 bases each). Per germline, CDR1 MNHEY and CDR2 SVGEGT. The CDR3 runs 10 residues. The CDR3 bases are TGTGTCATAACGGGACGTGAGCAGTTCTTC. Protein: CVITGREQFF.

The CDR3 coding sequence is TGTGCCATCAGTGGAGCTAGCGGTGACACAGATACGCAGTATTTT. It translates to CAISGASGDTDTQYF. The chain joins TRBV10-3 to TRBJ2-3; the match to TRBD2 covers 7 bases. The CDR3 has 15 residues. The germline V gene has CDR1 ENHRY and CDR2 SYGVKD. V was clipped by 4 bases and J by 2 bases; unmatched bases: 6.

The chain employs TRBV29-1 and TRBJ1-1; possible D gene TRBD1, 6 bases. Per germline, CDR1 SQVTM and CDR2 ANQGSEA. The CDR3 loop spans 11 amino acids. Trimming took 6 bases from V and 8 from J, leaving 13 bases between them. CDR3 coding DNA: TGCAGCGTCACTCAGGGACAAGAAGCTTTCTTT. Translating gives CSVTQGQEAFF.

This clonotype was counted between two and nine times. This rearrangement joins TRBV20-1 to TRBJ1-2; maybe TRBD1 (5 bases). Germline CDR1 reads DFQATT; CDR2 reads SNEGSKA (reference sequence). This CDR3 has 14 amino acids. Trimming removed 3 bases from V and 0 bases from J, with 11 bases in between. CDR3 sequence reads: CSASPDRANYGYTF. DNA for the CDR3: TGCAGTGCTAGCCCTGACAGAGCTAACTATGGCTACACCTTC.

The rearrangement joins TRBV4-3 to TRBJ2-1; no firm D call. The germline V gene has CDR1 LGHNA and CDR2 YSLEER. The CDR3 totals 15 residues. The ends were cut back, 0 bases at V and 5 bases at J, with 11 bases in the middle. CDR3 loop: CASSQDWSADNEQFF. For the CDR3, the DNA is TGCGCCAGCAGCCAAGATTGGTCGGCAGACAATGAGCAGTTCTTC.

The chain carries TRBV20-1 and TRBJ2-1, with TRBD2 as a possible D gene (6 bases). The V end lost 0 bases, the J end lost 4 bases, and 25 bases lay between the germline ends. CDR3 length: 19 amino acids. Germline V gene data show CDR1 as DFQATT and CDR2 as SNEGSKA (reference sequence). As DNA, the CDR3 is TGCAGTGCTAGAGATTTCAAAGGGCTAGCGTCTTACCAATACAATGAGCAGTTCTTC. Translation: CSARDFKGLASYQYNEQFF.

This clonotype was counted at least ten times. V usage is TRBV12-3 or TRBV12-4 and J usage is TRBJ1-1; D remains unclear. V was trimmed by 6 bases and J by 5 bases, leaving 7 bases between them. This CDR3 has 11 amino acids. CDR3 bases: TGTGCCAGCAGGGGCTTGACTGAAGCTTTCTTT. Its translation is CASRGLTEAFF.

This clonotype was counted at least ten times. The chain joins TRBV7-2 to TRBJ2-5; D is unresolved. The germline gives CDR1 SGHTA, CDR2 FQGNSA. V was trimmed by 4 bases and J by 4 bases, leaving 13 bases between them. The CDR3 consists of 14 residues. CDR3 nucleotide sequence: TGTGCCAGCAGCTCAGCAGGAGACGTAGAGACCCAGTACTTC. As protein: CASSSAGDVETQYF. The variable domain in full, with the rest retrieved from reference TRBV7-2 and TRBJ2-5, is GAGVSQSPSNKVTEKGKDVELRCDPISGHTALYWYRQSLGQGLEFLIYFQGNSAPDKSGLPSDRFSAERTGGSVSTLTIQRTQQEDSAVYLCASSSAGDVETQYFGPGTRLLVL.

This clonotype was seen more than once but under ten times. The chain carries TRBV28 and TRBJ2-7; weak D call: TRBD1 (6 bases). CDR3 length: 14 amino acids. CDR1 is MDHEN, CDR2 SYDVKM, per germline. V lost 8 bases to trimming and J lost 2 bases, with 16 bases between them. CDR3 region: CASLNRVGAYEQYF. The CDR3 DNA reads TGTGCCAGCCTCAACAGGGTGGGAGCCTACGAGCAGTACTTC.